These 26 T cell receptor beta chains share one sample of origin, sequenced in a study of cytomegalovirus exposure and HLA in healthy donors. The PCR contained 60 Vbeta and 13 Jbeta primers. Sequencing was performed with immunoSEQ multiplex PCR; in TCRdb, only in-frame clones are kept and a portion is missing. Among around 170,000 clones listed, 82% were seen once. Material for sequencing was PBMCs. The receptors originated from a woman between 18 and 30 years old in good health and CMV-seronegative.

V and J are TRBV2 and TRBJ2-7; D might be TRBD1 (5 bases). V gave up 7 bases and J gave up 0 bases, with 10 bases separating them. This CDR3 spans 13 amino acids. CDR1 is SNHLY, CDR2 FYNNEI, per germline. The CDR3 is CASTPDISYEQYF. The CDR3 nucleotides read TGTGCCAGCACTCCGGACATCTCCTACGAGCAGTACTTC.

The chain couples TRBV28 to TRBJ2-7, with TRBD2 matching 11 bases. The junction had 3 bases not matched to a gene; V was cut back by 4 bases and J by 10 bases. The germline CDR1 and CDR2 sequences are MDHEN and SYDVKM. The CDR3 is 12 residues long. The CDR3 DNA is TGTGCCAGCAGTTCAGGACTAGCGGGCCAGTACTTC. It codes for CASSSGLAGQYF.

A few counts support this clone. This sequence joins TRBV29-1 and TRBJ2-7, with D possibly being TRBD1 (7 bases). The CDR3 sequence is 14 residues long. The ends were cut back, 6 bases at V and 1 base at J, with 16 bases in the middle. Per the germline V gene, CDR1 is SQVTM and CDR2 is ANQGSEA. This CDR3 is CSVAAQGRSYEQYF. The CDR3 DNA sequence: TGCAGCGTAGCTGCACAGGGGAGGTCCTACGAGCAGTACTTC.

This chain joins TRBV30 and TRBJ2-1, with TRBD2 matching 8 bases. The CDR3 has 17 residues. V dropped 5 bases and J dropped 2; count of bases not matched to a gene: 14. Germline V lookup: CDR1 GTSNPN, CDR2 SVGIG (reference sequence). CDR3 amino acids: CAWLPRLGSGTYNEQFF. In nucleotides, the CDR3 is TGTGCCTGGTTACCCCGACTGGGTAGCGGGACCTACAATGAGCAGTTCTTC.

The gene calls are TRBV19 and TRBJ2-1; D perhaps matches TRBD1 (5 bases). The CDR3 is 15 amino acids. The V end was cut by 3 bases, the J end by 2 bases, with 11 bases between. CDR1 is LNHDA and CDR2 is SQIVND in the germline V gene (reference sequence). The CDR3 DNA reads as TGTGCCAGTAGTATCGAAGACAGAGCCTACAATGAGCAGTTCTTC. It translates to CASSIEDRAYNEQFF.

J is TRBJ1-6 and V is TRBV30; TRBD1 matches 7 bases. J gave up 7 bases and V 3 bases, and 9 bases lay outside the gene matches. Germline V gene lookup returns CDR1 GTSNPN and CDR2 SVGIG (reference sequence). This CDR3 comprises 15 residues. DNA for the CDR3: TGTGCCTGGAGCACAGGGGCCGCGGGGAATTCACCCCTCCACTTT. This translates into CAWSTGAAGNSPLHF.

This chain uses TRBV2 with TRBJ1-1; D might be TRBD1 (5 bases). This CDR3 comprises 11 residues. V was shortened by 10 bases and J by 1 base, with 7 bases between the two germline ends. Germline CDR1 and CDR2: SNHLY and FYNNEI. CDR3: CATGQNTEAFF. CDR3 bases: TGTGCCACAGGGCAGAACACTGAAGCTTTCTTT.

J is TRBJ1-1 and V is TRBV7-2; D is perhaps TRBD1 (5 bases). Germline V gene lookup returns CDR1 SGHTA and CDR2 FQGNSA. There are 15 residues in the CDR3. V gave up 2 bases and J gave up 4 bases, with 14 bases separating them. In DNA, the CDR3 is TGTGCCAGCAGCTTATATAAAGGGGTTCTCACTGAAGCTTTCTTT. This codes for CASSLYKGVLTEAFF.

The gene calls are TRBV27 and TRBJ2-7, with 9 nucleotides matching TRBD2. V gave up 6 bases and J gave up 2 bases; unmatched junction bases: 11. CDR3 length equals 16 residues. Germline values: CDR1 MNHEY, CDR2 SMNVEV (reference sequence). The CDR3 DNA reads TGTGCCAGCAGACCAAGCGGACTAGCGTCGCCCTACGAGCAGTACTTC. It yields the protein CASRPSGLASPYEQYF.

The chain recombines TRBV2 with TRBJ2-7, with a tentative D call TRBD1 (5 bases). The V and J ends lost 2 bases and 4 bases respectively, with 15 bases between them. Germline V lookup: CDR1 SNHLY, CDR2 FYNNEI. The CDR3 contains 15 residues. The CDR3 protein is CASSERAGNVYEQYF. In DNA, the CDR3 is TGTGCCAGCAGTGAACGGGCAGGGAACGTGTACGAGCAGTACTTC.

The sample holds one count of this clone. The genes are TRBV7-6 and TRBJ1-3; possible D gene TRBD1, 6 bases. Trimming cost V 0 bases and J 0 bases, with 9 bases left between them. CDR3 length: 16 residues. The germline CDR1 and CDR2 sequences are SGHVS and FNYEAQ. The CDR3 DNA follows: TGTGCCAGCAGCTTAGCGACAGGCCTCTCTGGAAACACCATATATTTT. This encodes CASSLATGLSGNTIYF.

This clone appeared a few times. V and J are TRBV18 and TRBJ1-1; TRBD1 matches at 10 bases. Trimming cost V 4 bases and J 11 bases; bases outside gene matches: 7. The CDR3 length is 13 residues. The germline CDR1 and CDR2 sequences are KGHSH and LQKENI. The CDR3 loop is CASSLLDRGEAFF. CDR3 DNA: TGTGCCAGCTCACTCCTGGACAGGGGGGAGGCTTTCTTT.

V usage is TRBV18 and J usage is TRBJ2-2; D is perhaps TRBD1 (5 bases). The CDR3 loop spans 14 amino acids. Germline V gene sequence: CDR1 KGHSH, CDR2 LQKENI. V lost 2 bases, J lost 5 bases, and 9 bases lay in between. The CDR3 nucleotides are TGTGCCAGCTCACCAGGGGCCGGGACCGGGGAGCTGTTTTTT. Its translation: CASSPGAGTGELFF.

The rearrangement uses TRBV18 and TRBJ2-7, with a possible D match to TRBD1 (5 bases). Germline V gives CDR1 KGHSH, CDR2 LQKENI. Trimming removed 0 bases from V and 1 base from J, with 16 bases in between. The CDR3 covers 17 residues. For the CDR3, the DNA is TGTGCCAGCTCACCACCGGGATCACTTCAGGGATCCTACGAGCAGTACTTC. The encoded protein is CASSPPGSLQGSYEQYF.

This rearrangement joins TRBV18 to TRBJ2-1; 9 bases are a match to TRBD2. This CDR3 region has 13 residues. V dropped 3 bases and J dropped 9; count of bases not matched to a gene: 3. Per germline, CDR1 KGHSH and CDR2 LQKENI. CDR3 in amino acids: CASSPDSGGEQFF. CDR3 nucleotides: TGTGCCAGCTCACCTGATAGCGGGGGTGAGCAGTTCTTC. The full variable domain, completed using reference TRBV18 and TRBJ2-1, is NAGVMQNPRHLVRRRGQEARLRCSPMKGHSHVYWYRQLPEEGLKFMVYLQKENIIDESGMPKERFSAEFPKEGPSILRIQQVVRGDSAAYFCASSPDSGGEQFFGPGTRLTVL.

The chain combines TRBV6-6 with TRBJ1-6, with D uncertain. V lost 2 bases, J lost 4 bases, and 6 bases lay in between. The CDR3 runs 14 residues. Germline values: CDR1 MNHNY, CDR2 SVGAGI (reference sequence). CDR3 nucleotide sequence: TGTGCCAGCAGTTACGGCCAGTATAATTCACCCCTCCACTTT. Its translation: CASSYGQYNSPLHF.

This rearrangement joins TRBV2 to TRBJ1-5, with D possibly matching TRBD1 (5 bases). The length of the CDR3 is 14 residues. CDR1 SNHLY and CDR2 FYNNEI come from the germline V gene. V lost 5 bases to trimming and J lost 2 bases, with 10 bases between them. In nucleotides, the CDR3 is TGTGCCAGCAGTCCAAAGGGGCGCAATCAGCCCCAGCATTTT. This translates into CASSPKGRNQPQHF.

V and J are TRBV18 and TRBJ1-5; the D is unclear. Germline CDR1 reads KGHSH; CDR2 reads LQKENI. V lost 5 bases to trimming and J lost 0 bases, with 14 bases between them. The CDR3 runs 16 residues. CDR3 protein: CASSVNGGHSNQPQHF. DNA of the CDR3: TGTGCCAGCTCAGTAAACGGAGGCCATAGCAATCAGCCCCAGCATTTT.

The chain carries TRBV11-2 and TRBJ2-7; TRBD1 is a possible D gene (6 bases). Per the germline V gene, CDR1 is SGHAT and CDR2 is FQNNGV. The V end lost 0 bases, the J end lost 7 bases, and 7 bases lay between the germline ends. This CDR3 contains 12 residues. The CDR3 nucleotides read TGTGCCAGCAGCTTAGATCAGGGGGAGCAGTACTTC. Protein product: CASSLDQGEQYF.

This clone was recorded once. The genes are TRBV2 and TRBJ2-2, with D perhaps TRBD1 (5 bases). The germline CDR1 and CDR2 sequences are SNHLY and FYNNEI. The CDR3 runs to 14 residues. Between the trimmed V and J ends, which lost 8 bases and 3 bases, there was a span of 13 bases. CDR3 residues: CASVVRAYTGELFF. In nucleotides, the CDR3 is TGTGCCAGCGTGGTCAGGGCCTACACCGGGGAGCTGTTTTTT.

Only a few counts were recorded for this clone. CDR3 bases: TGTGCCTGGAGCCCAATAGCTAACTATGGCTACACCTTC. Translated: CAWSPIANYGYTF. This chain connects TRBV30 to TRBJ1-2; D ambiguous. CDR1 and CDR2 from the germline V gene are GTSNPN and SVGIG (reference sequence). The CDR3 is 13 residues long. Between the trimmed V and J ends, which lost 3 bases and 0 bases, there was a span of 8 bases.

J is TRBJ1-2 and V is TRBV4-2; tentative D call: TRBD1 (6 bases). CDR3 length: 16 amino acids. V shed 2 bases and J shed 0 bases, with 13 bases lying between them. The germline V gene has CDR1 LGHNA and CDR2 YNFKEQ. The CDR3 reads CASSQTTGRPNYGYTF. In nucleotides, the CDR3 is TGTGCCAGCAGCCAAACGACAGGCCGCCCTAACTATGGCTACACCTTC.

The chain has TRBV19 and TRBJ2-2; D gene uncertain. V lost 3 bases to trimming and J lost 2 bases, with 7 bases between them. This CDR3 has 14 amino acids. Germline CDR1 is LNHDA and CDR2 is SQIVND (reference sequence). CDR3 amino acids: CASSITHNTGELFF. CDR3 coding DNA: TGTGCCAGTAGTATCACTCATAACACCGGGGAGCTGTTTTTT.

In DNA form, the CDR3 reads TGTGCCAGCAGTTTAGCGGGCCTTGGGGCCTACGAGCAGTACTTC. Its translation is CASSLAGLGAYEQYF. The chain couples TRBV27 to TRBJ2-7, with D possibly matching TRBD2 (5 bases). Germline V CDR1 and CDR2: MNHEY, SMNVEV (reference sequence). The CDR3 extends over 15 amino acids. V was clipped by 2 bases and J by 2 bases, with 13 bases between them.

Written as DNA, the CDR3 is TGTGCCAGTAGTATTCACGGGATGAACACCGGGGAGCTGTTTTTT. It yields the protein CASSIHGMNTGELFF. The gene calls are TRBV19 and TRBJ2-2; TRBD2 is a possible D gene (5 bases). CDR1 LNHDA and CDR2 SQIVND come from the germline V gene (reference sequence). Trimming took 3 bases from V and 1 from J, leaving 9 bases between them. The CDR3 has 15 amino acids. The entire variable domain, with the rest obtained from reference TRBV19 and TRBJ2-2, is as follows: DGGITQSPKYLFRKEGQNVTLSCEQNLNHDAMYWYRQDPGQGLRLIYYSQIVNDFQKGDIAEGYSVSREKKESFPLTVTSAQKNPTAFYLCASSIHGMNTGELFFGEGSRLTVL.

This clone has a single count. This chain links TRBV29-1 with TRBJ2-4, with D possibly matching TRBD1 (7 bases). Trimming stripped 3 bases from V and 9 bases from J, with 12 bases between. CDR3 length: 12 amino acids. Germline V lookup: CDR1 SQVTM, CDR2 ANQGSEA. This CDR3 is CSVERQGGIQYF. The CDR3 DNA is TGCAGCGTTGAGCGGCAGGGGGGCATTCAGTACTTC.